This TCR beta chain came from a study of beta chain features in type 1 diabetes. Overall study: Age, gender, cell numbers and subset yield matched between patients and controls. Study-wide results and caveats: Researchers report that Type 1 diabetes patients had moderately but significantly shorter TCRB CDR3s across all four CD4+ subsets.

The entirety of the isolated RNA underwent reverse transcription, so expressed TCRB transcripts were sequenced. Produced via immunoSEQ multiplex PCR; TCRdb's table is partial and in-frame only. The sample includes over 650,000 clones, about 14% seen only once; the top ten take roughly 0.04%. With respect to this clone: Its antigen remains unidentified.

V dropped 3 bases and J dropped 3 bases, with 8 bases sitting between them. In germline, CDR1 is KGHSH, CDR2 LQKENI. CDR3 length: 13 residues. Sample: naive CD4+ T cells from blood. The chain combines TRBV18 with TRBJ2-5, with a tentative D call TRBD1 (6 bases). The receptor comes from a man between 18 and 35 years old with type 1 diabetes. The CDR3 sequence: CASSPAGEETQYF. The CDR3 DNA sequence: TGTGCCAGCTCACCCGCAGGGGAAGAGACCCAGTACTTC.